These 7 T cell receptor beta chains share one sample of origin, sequenced in a study of blood T cell repertoires in COVID-19 (TCRdb year 2020). To prepare the library, the immunoSEQ multiplex PCR assay was applied. The table was pulled from immuneACCESS by TCRdb, which kept in-frame rearrangements only. Such tables lose some clones; where checked, under half of the loss comes from unresolved V genes, and the rest has no known cause. Here the sample has about 260,000 clones; 90% occur a single time. Of the sample, around 0.87% falls within the top ten clones. The sequenced material came from PBMCs or T cells enriched from blood (not recorded which). These receptors originate from a man aged 50 to 60 who had been exposed to COVID-19.

The J gene is TRBJ2-5, the V gene TRBV5-4; weak D call: TRBD1 (6 bases). The CDR3 loop spans 16 amino acids. The V end was cut by 4 bases, the J end by 2 bases, with 18 bases between. Germline lookup yields CDR1 SGHNT and CDR2 YYREEE (reference sequence). Written as DNA, the CDR3 is TGTGCCAGCAGCCCTATCCTCGGACAGTTACAAGAGACCCAGTACTTC. Protein: CASSPILGQLQETQYF.

The chain couples TRBV7-3 to TRBJ2-1; 10 nucleotides align to TRBD2. Unmatched junction bases numbered 1, after V lost 2 bases and J lost 0 bases. The germline CDR1 and CDR2 sequences are SGHTA and FQGTGA. The CDR3 has 16 amino acids. CDR3 loop: CASSLVAGGSYNEQFF. DNA for the CDR3: TGTGCCAGCAGCTTAGTAGCGGGAGGCTCCTACAATGAGCAGTTCTTC.

This sequence joins TRBV21-1 and TRBJ1-5; TRBD1, the table's D call, lacks a check against the DNA. TRBV21-1 has pseudogene status. The CDR3 sequence is 18 residues long. This CDR3 is CASLVSTGADYSNQPQHF. CDR3 bases: TGTGCCAGCTTGGTGTCGACAGGAGCTGATTATAGCAATCAGCCCCAGCATTTT.

CDR3 loop: CASSLTGDTGELFF. CDR3 DNA: TGTGCCAGCAGTTTGACAGGGGACACCGGGGAGCTGTTTTTT. The V gene is TRBV28, the J gene TRBJ2-2; 8 nucleotides match TRBD1. With 3 bases clipped from V and 3 bases from J, the junction kept 0 bases outside the gene matches. Germline CDR1 MDHEN, CDR2 SYDVKM. The CDR3 extends over 14 amino acids.

V usage is TRBV5-6 and J usage is TRBJ1-2; the D is unclear. Per germline, CDR1 SGHDT and CDR2 YYEEEE. V gave up 0 bases and J gave up 6 bases, with 12 bases separating them. CDR3 length: 14 amino acids. The CDR3 here is CASSLVELSHGYTF. As DNA, the CDR3 is TGTGCCAGCAGCTTGGTGGAGCTCTCCCATGGCTACACCTTC.

V is TRBV20-1 and J is TRBJ2-5; D is possibly TRBD2 (5 bases). Trimming pared 3 bases from V and 2 bases from J, leaving 10 bases between. The CDR3 is 13 residues long. Germline V gene data show CDR1 as DFQATT and CDR2 as SNEGSKA (reference sequence). This CDR3 reads CSASHTGQETQYF. CDR3 nucleotides: TGCAGTGCTAGTCACACGGGACAAGAGACCCAGTACTTC.

This chain joins TRBV12-3 or TRBV12-4 and TRBJ1-1; no clear D gene. Trimming pared 3 bases from V and 1 base from J, leaving 6 bases between. This CDR3 has 13 amino acids. CDR3 sequence reads: CASSLRRNTEAFF. In nucleotides, the CDR3 is TGTGCCAGCAGTTTGCGGCGGAACACTGAAGCTTTCTTT.